This T cell receptor beta chain was retrieved from a study of blood T cells in healthy people across ages. Broader study findings: Long-lived donors carried more naive CD4+ cells and greater diversity than aged donors.

Drawing of peripheral blood yielded 8.5 to 10 milliliters from each donor. Germline loops: CDR1 SGHTA, CDR2 FQGNSA. V was trimmed by 1 base and J by 5 bases, leaving 12 bases between them. The CDR3 is made up of 15 amino acids. In regard to this clonotype: Its target is not known.

Sample-barcoded 5' priming and a J-beta primer mix drove a second PCR of about 7 to 12 cycles. Every single cDNA molecule received a tag from a template-switch adaptor with 12 random nucleotides. TCRdb re-derived calls from the 5' RACE reads in MiXCR, one entry per CDR3 protein. The sample records over 600,000 distinct CDR3 sequences, around 21% being singletons. The chain combines TRBV7-2 with TRBJ2-1; D gene unclear. Sequencing input: blood. This TCR was sampled from a man in his sixties or seventies in good health. The CDR3: CASSLGLTPDNEQFF. DNA for the CDR3: TGTGCCAGCAGCTTAGGGCTAACTCCCGACAATGAGCAGTTCTTC.